This paragraph reports one TCR beta chain. What it binds is unknown. V lost 4 bases and J lost 4; bases outside the gene matches: 4. The CDR3 is 14 amino acids. Germline-derived CDR1 and CDR2 are SGHRS and YFSETQ. This sample stems from a study of Ad26.COV2.S vaccination and SARS-CoV-2 variants. Study-wide results and caveats: The authors reported substantial breadth in spike-specific CD8+ and CD4+ T cell responses after vaccination.

Treatment reported: roughly 20 received Ad26.COV2.S at low or high dose, single or two shots; several received placebo; per-sample allocation not given. The samples were gathered on day 63 after the first injection of vaccine or placebo. This table comes from immunoSEQ multiplex PCR, and its TCRdb copy is limited to in-frame clones, with some not included. The sample yields about 260,000 clones, around 90% seen once. This TCR derives from a person between 18 and 65 years old who received the Ad26.COV2.S COVID-19 vaccine or a placebo. The chain carries TRBV5-1 and TRBJ1-5; TRBD1 agrees at 8 bases. This specimen consisted of peripheral blood, obtained in a trial of Ad26.COV2.S vaccine versus placebo. This CDR3 is CASSPQGVNQPQHF. CDR3 sequence (DNA): TGCGCCAGCAGCCCACAGGGGGTGAATCAGCCCCAGCATTTT. Using reference TRBV5-1 and TRBJ1-5 for the parts outside the CDR3, the full variable domain is KAGVTQTPRYLIKTRGQQVTLSCSPISGHRSVSWYQQTPGQGLQFLFEYFSETQRNKGNFPGRFSGRQFSNSRSEMNVSTLELGDSALYLCASSPQGVNQPQHFGDGTRLSIL.